These 22 T cell receptor beta chains share one sample of origin, sequenced in a study of T cell responses to AZD1222 COVID-19 vaccine. The data were produced by immunoSEQ multiplex PCR, yet TCRdb's version contains in-frame clones alone and is incomplete. The table includes around 90,000 clones, roughly 85% detected once. The sample here was peripheral blood, taken on day 0 of AZD1222 vaccination. Every receptor here comes from an adult in good health.

The chain joins TRBV7-2 to TRBJ2-5; maybe TRBD2 (5 bases). Per germline, CDR1 SGHTA and CDR2 FQGNSA. The CDR3 consists of 15 residues. Trimming removed 1 base at V and 2 bases at J, with 11 bases between. The CDR3 is CASSLGSSTQETQYF. The CDR3 nucleotides are TGTGCCAGCAGCTTAGGGTCTAGCACTCAAGAGACCCAGTACTTC.

The V and J genes are TRBV10-2 and TRBJ1-6; D possibly corresponds to TRBD1 (6 bases). V lost 0 bases to trimming and J lost 10 bases, with 13 bases between them. The germline CDR1 and CDR2 sequences are WSHSY and SAAADI. The CDR3 has 15 amino acids. The CDR3 nucleotides read TGCGCCAGCAGTGAGTCGGCCAGGGGTAGATCACCCCTCCACTTT. This translates into CASSESARGRSPLHF.

This clone was found a few times. This chain connects TRBV6-5 to TRBJ2-7, with D unresolved. The V gene lost 2 bases and the J gene lost 2 bases, with 7 bases spanning the gap. CDR1 MNHEY and CDR2 SVGAGI come from the germline V gene. The CDR3 covers 13 residues. The CDR3, as DNA: TGTGCCAGCAGTTACAACCCCACCTACGAGCAGTACTTC. Encoded protein: CASSYNPTYEQYF.

V gene TRBV5-6 combines with J gene TRBJ1-1; TRBD1 aligns across 7 bases. Germline CDR1 is SGHDT and CDR2 is YYEEEE. The V segment lost 2 bases and the J segment 3 bases; nucleotides outside the gene matches: 10. This CDR3 is 16 amino acids long. This chain's CDR3 is CASSLDLGRGDTEAFF. The CDR3 DNA reads TGTGCCAGCAGCTTAGACCTGGGCAGGGGGGACACTGAAGCTTTCTTT.

This clone has only one observation. The rearrangement joins TRBV24-1 to TRBJ2-2, with a tentative D call TRBD2 (5 bases). The CDR3 spans 18 residues. Per germline, CDR1 KGHDR and CDR2 SFDVKD. The V end lost 3 bases, the J end lost 6 bases, and 22 bases lay between the germline ends. CDR3: CATSDPPVGEGGSGELFF. The CDR3 nucleotides are TGTGCCACCAGTGATCCCCCGGTCGGTGAGGGCGGGTCCGGGGAGCTGTTTTTT.

This clone was seen only once. The chain recombines TRBV9 with TRBJ1-3, with D perhaps matching TRBD1 (6 bases). This CDR3 has 17 residues. Trimming cost V 0 bases and J 4 bases, with 17 bases left between them. In germline, CDR1 is SGDLS, CDR2 YYNGEE. In nucleotides, the CDR3 is TGTGCCAGCAGCGTAGCTACTGTCGGCAGGGGAGGAAACACCATATATTTT. Translation gives CASSVATVGRGGNTIYF. Complete variable domain (other parts from reference TRBV9 and TRBJ1-3): DSGVTQTPKHLITATGQRVTLRCSPRSGDLSVYWYQQSLDQGLQFLIQYYNGEERAKGNILERFSAQQFPDLHSELNLSSLELGDSALYFCASSVATVGRGGNTIYFGEGSWLTVV.

This chain connects TRBV5-1 to TRBJ2-7; 8 bases align to TRBD1. The V gene's germline CDR1 is SGHRS and CDR2 YFSETQ. Trimming at V came to 0 bases and at J to 6 bases, leaving 8 bases not matched to a gene. The CDR3 consists of 15 residues. Here the CDR3 DNA reads TGCGCCAGCAGCTTGGGCCAGGGGGCGGTTGTCGAGCAGTACTTC. It is translated as CASSLGQGAVVEQYF.

The V and J genes are TRBV7-2 and TRBJ2-3, with D perhaps matching TRBD1 (6 bases). Trimming took off 5 bases at V and 0 bases at J, with 12 bases between the two ends. This CDR3 contains 15 residues. Germline loops: CDR1 SGHTA, CDR2 FQGNSA. CDR3 residues: CASSPRTASTDTQYF. The DNA for the CDR3 is TGTGCCAGCAGCCCGAGGACAGCTAGCACAGATACGCAGTATTTT.

The genes are TRBV24-1 and TRBJ2-1; TRBD1 agrees at 7 bases. Germline CDR1 is KGHDR and CDR2 is SFDVKD. This CDR3 comprises 16 residues. Unmatched junction bases numbered 8, after V lost 3 bases and J lost 4 bases. This CDR3 is CATSDTGQAAYNEQFF. As DNA, the CDR3 is TGTGCCACCAGTGATACAGGACAGGCGGCATACAATGAGCAGTTCTTC.

J is TRBJ2-1 and V is TRBV4-2, with 12 bases that match TRBD2. CDR1 is LGHNA and CDR2 is YNFKEQ in the germline V gene. V shed 3 bases and J 7 bases; nucleotides not matched to a gene: 10. The CDR3 consists of 17 residues. CDR3 protein: CASSHVTSGRNGNEQFF. DNA for the CDR3: TGTGCCAGCAGCCACGTGACTAGCGGGAGAAACGGGAATGAGCAGTTCTTC.

This clone was recorded only once. The genes are TRBV20-1 and TRBJ2-2, with 8 nucleotides matching TRBD1. The V and J ends lost 3 bases and 7 bases, in that order; junction bases with no gene match: 13. The CDR3 has 16 amino acids. Germline V gives CDR1 DFQATT, CDR2 SNEGSKA (reference sequence). The chain's CDR3 is CSASLTGDRRIGELFF. The CDR3 nucleotides are TGCAGTGCTAGTCTTACTGGGGACAGGAGGATCGGGGAGCTGTTTTTT.

This clone showed up just a few times. V usage is TRBV5-4 and J usage is TRBJ2-2, with a possible D match to TRBD2 (6 bases). Deletions cut 0 bases from V and 5 bases from J, with 11 bases between. The CDR3 has 15 amino acids. CDR1 SGHNT and CDR2 YYREEE come from the germline V gene (reference sequence). CDR3 bases: TGTGCCAGCAGCTTGGAACTAGCCCCTACCGGGGAGCTGTTTTTT. Its translation: CASSLELAPTGELFF.

This rearrangement joins TRBV9 to TRBJ1-4; 9 bases line up with TRBD1. V shed 0 bases, J shed 3 bases, and the junction held 15 bases outside the gene matches. Germline V gene data show CDR1 as SGDLS and CDR2 as YYNGEE. The CDR3 totals 20 residues. CDR3 sequence: CASSVDPGTGMVGANEKLFF. The CDR3 DNA reads TGTGCCAGCAGCGTAGATCCCGGGACAGGGATGGTCGGTGCTAATGAAAAACTGTTTTTT.

This clone was counted a few times. The V call is TRBV19, the J call TRBJ2-7, with D perhaps TRBD1 (7 bases). Deletions cut 5 bases from V and 1 base from J, with 12 bases between. The CDR3 has 14 residues. CDR1 is LNHDA, CDR2 SQIVND, per germline (reference sequence). The CDR3 loop reads CASSGGTESYEQYF. CDR3 nucleotides: TGTGCCAGTAGTGGAGGGACAGAGTCCTACGAGCAGTACTTC.

Here the CDR3 DNA reads TGTGCCAGCAGTGAAATAGGGTCAGATACGCAGTATTTT. Its translation: CASSEIGSDTQYF. This chain joins TRBV6-1 and TRBJ2-3; D is unclear. This CDR3 spans 13 amino acids. V was shortened by 2 bases and J by 4 bases, with 7 bases between the two germline ends. CDR1 MNHNS and CDR2 SASEGT come from the germline V gene.

The chain joins TRBV19 to TRBJ2-2; D is undetermined. Germline-derived CDR1 and CDR2 are LNHDA and SQIVND (reference sequence). There are 14 residues in the CDR3. The V and J ends lost 5 bases and 3 bases respectively, with 10 bases between them. In DNA form, the CDR3 reads TGTGCCAGTAGTTTTCACTGGGACACCGGGGAGCTGTTTTTT. Translated: CASSFHWDTGELFF.

The chain recombines TRBV3-1 (or the pseudogene TRBV3-2) with TRBJ1-2; 7 positions match TRBD1. Per the germline V gene, CDR1 is LGHDT and CDR2 is YNNKEL (reference sequence). CDR3 length: 12 amino acids. V was clipped by 0 bases and J by 11 bases; unmatched bases: 3. CDR3 sequence (DNA): TGTGCCAGCAGCCAAGAAGGGGGCGGATACACCTTC. This sequence encodes CASSQEGGGYTF.

This sequence joins TRBV3-1 (or the pseudogene TRBV3-2) and TRBJ2-7; D tentatively fits TRBD1 or TRBD2 (5 bases each). There are 13 residues in the CDR3. The V gene's germline CDR1 is LGHDT and CDR2 YNNKEL (reference sequence). V gave up 1 base and J gave up 6 bases, with 10 bases separating them. DNA of the CDR3: TGTGCCAGCAGCCAAGTTGGGGACGGCGAGCAGTACTTC. This sequence encodes CASSQVGDGEQYF.

This chain uses TRBV7-2 with TRBJ2-1; possibly TRBD1 for D (5 bases). The germline V and J ends were trimmed by 5 bases and 5 bases, with 16 bases remaining between them. This CDR3 has 15 residues. Germline assignment: CDR1 SGHTA and CDR2 FQGNSA. CDR3 nucleotides: TGTGCCAGCAGCCCTCAGTGGGGCCGACACAATGAGCAGTTCTTC. This translates into CASSPQWGRHNEQFF. The whole variable domain, filled in from reference TRBV7-2 and TRBJ2-1, reads GAGVSQSPSNKVTEKGKDVELRCDPISGHTALYWYRQSLGQGLEFLIYFQGNSAPDKSGLPSDRFSAERTGGSVSTLTIQRTQQEDSAVYLCASSPQWGRHNEQFFGPGTRLTVL.

J is TRBJ1-5 and V is TRBV2; 7 nucleotides align to TRBD1. The V and J ends lost 10 bases and 0 bases, in that order; junction bases with no gene match: 9. The length of the CDR3 is 15 residues. Germline CDR1 is SNHLY and CDR2 is FYNNEI. The CDR3 DNA reads as TGTGCCATGGACGACAGGGAAAATAGCAATCAGCCCCAGCATTTT. Its translation: CAMDDRENSNQPQHF.

The genes are TRBV3-1 (or the pseudogene TRBV3-2) and TRBJ1-1, with 9 bases that match TRBD1. J was trimmed by 4 bases and V by 4 bases; bases with no gene match: 10. This CDR3 region has 16 residues. Germline V CDR1 and CDR2: LGHDT, YNNKEL (reference sequence). CDR3 DNA sequence: TGTGCCAGCAGCCCCCCGGGACAGGGCGGGGGCACTGAAGCTTTCTTT. Translation gives CASSPPGQGGGTEAFF.

This chain links TRBV5-4 with TRBJ1-2; a possible D gene is TRBD1 (6 bases). This CDR3 contains 15 residues. V was trimmed by 3 bases and J by 4 bases, leaving 16 bases between them. Germline assignment: CDR1 SGHNT and CDR2 YYREEE (reference sequence). The CDR3: CASSSQGLSLYGYTF. The DNA of the CDR3 is TGTGCCAGCAGCTCACAGGGCCTCTCCCTCTATGGCTACACCTTC.